Following are 31 T cell receptor beta chains from one sample sequenced in a study of blood T cell repertoires in COVID-19. Some clones are missing from TCRdb's copy, which holds only in-frame ones; the method was immunoSEQ multiplex PCR. The table records over 250,000 clones, more than 75% of them present only once. Sequenced input: PBMCs or T cells enriched from blood (not recorded which). Every receptor here comes from a woman aged 18-29 years who had recovered from COVID-19.

The rearrangement uses TRBV6-2 or TRBV6-3 and TRBJ1-1, with D unclear. The CDR3 runs 14 residues. Trimming stripped 2 bases from V and 2 bases from J, with 9 bases between. Germline V gene lookup returns CDR1 MNHEY and CDR2 SVGEGT. CDR3 in DNA: TGTGCCAGCAGTTACCGGGAGGACAACACTGAAGCTTTCTTT. Its translation: CASSYREDNTEAFF.

The V and J genes are TRBV29-1 and TRBJ2-5, with D maybe TRBD1 (6 bases). The CDR3 runs to 13 residues. The V gene's germline CDR1 is SQVTM and CDR2 ANQGSEA. V lost 2 bases, J lost 3 bases, and 10 bases lay in between. CDR3 loop: CSVETTGKETQYF. The CDR3 nucleotides are TGCAGCGTTGAAACCACAGGGAAAGAGACCCAGTACTTC.

Only a few counts were recorded for this clone. The V gene is TRBV14, the J gene TRBJ2-3; D is uncertain. V gave up 3 bases and J gave up 0 bases, with 19 bases separating them. The CDR3 loop spans 18 amino acids. Germline V gene sequence: CDR1 SGHDN, CDR2 FVKESK. The CDR3 nucleotides are TGTGCCAGCAGCCATTTCCAACGACTTTCCCCTAGCACAGATACGCAGTATTTT. Translating it yields CASSHFQRLSPSTDTQYF.

Only a few counts were recorded for this clone. The chain couples TRBV14 to TRBJ1-5; D uncertain. Looked up from germline, CDR1 is SGHDN and CDR2 is FVKESK. V shed 6 bases and J shed 6 bases, with 9 bases lying between them. This CDR3 comprises 12 residues. The CDR3 sequence is CASSRGGQPQHF. The CDR3 nucleotides are TGTGCCAGCAGTCGGGGAGGTCAGCCCCAGCATTTT. Full variable domain (missing parts from reference TRBV14 and TRBJ1-5): EAGVTQFPSHSVIEKGQTVTLRCDPISGHDNLYWYRRVMGKEIKFLLHFVKESKQDESGMPNNRFLAERTGGTYSTLKVQPAELEDSGVYFCASSRGGQPQHFGDGTRLSIL.

This chain links TRBV3-1 (or the pseudogene TRBV3-2) with TRBJ2-1; D ambiguous. The ends were cut back, 0 bases at V and 2 bases at J, with 5 bases in the middle. The CDR3 spans 14 residues. CDR1 is LGHDT, CDR2 YNNKEL, per germline (reference sequence). The CDR3 loop reads CASSQDPAYNEQFF. CDR3 nucleotide sequence: TGTGCCAGCAGCCAAGATCCCGCCTACAATGAGCAGTTCTTC.

The genes are TRBV5-1 and TRBJ2-1; D is perhaps TRBD2 (6 bases). Trimming left V 4 bases short and J 6 bases short, with 20 bases between. The CDR3 is made up of 16 amino acids. Germline CDR1 reads SGHRS; CDR2 reads YFSETQ. CDR3 in amino acids: CASSPADLRGPNEQFF. In nucleotides, the CDR3 is TGCGCCAGCAGCCCGGCCGACCTGCGGGGCCCCAATGAGCAGTTCTTC. Using reference TRBV5-1 and TRBJ2-1 for the parts outside the CDR3, the full variable domain is KAGVTQTPRYLIKTRGQQVTLSCSPISGHRSVSWYQQTPGQGLQFLFEYFSETQRNKGNFPGRFSGRQFSNSRSEMNVSTLELGDSALYLCASSPADLRGPNEQFFGPGTRLTVL.

The rearrangement uses TRBV9 and TRBJ1-1; TRBD1 matches at 8 bases. The J segment lost 0 bases and the V segment lost 0 bases, leaving 7 bases of the junction unmatched. Germline V gives CDR1 SGDLS, CDR2 YYNGEE. The CDR3 contains 17 residues. CDR3: CASSVADRVAMNTEAFF. The CDR3 DNA sequence: TGTGCCAGCAGCGTAGCGGACAGGGTGGCTATGAACACTGAAGCTTTCTTT.

This chain connects TRBV10-2 to TRBJ2-3, with D perhaps matching TRBD1 (5 bases). Germline CDR1 is WSHSY and CDR2 is SAAADI. This CDR3 is 13 amino acids long. V was trimmed by 4 bases and J by 4 bases, leaving 9 bases between them. In DNA form, the CDR3 reads TGCGCCAGCAGTGGGTTCAGGGCAGATACGCAGTATTTT. It encodes CASSGFRADTQYF.

The V gene is TRBV5-1, the J gene TRBJ2-1; 8 nucleotides match TRBD1. From germline, CDR1 is SGHRS and CDR2 YFSETQ. Trimming at V came to 9 bases and at J to 4 bases, leaving 9 bases not matched to a gene. This CDR3 spans 14 amino acids. The CDR3 region is CANLLRDRYNEQFF. The CDR3 bases are TGCGCCAACCTCCTCCGGGACAGGTACAATGAGCAGTTCTTC.

The J gene is TRBJ2-2, the V gene TRBV7-9, with D possibly being TRBD2 (6 bases). This CDR3 spans 16 amino acids. The V and J ends lost 4 bases and 2 bases respectively, with 14 bases between them. The V gene's germline CDR1 is SEHNR and CDR2 FQNEAQ (reference sequence). The CDR3 spells CASSSDRDSNTGELFF. CDR3 DNA sequence: TGTGCCAGCAGCTCAGACCGGGACTCTAACACCGGGGAGCTGTTTTTT.

The chain joins TRBV3-1 (or the pseudogene TRBV3-2) to TRBJ2-5; D gene ambiguous. CDR3 length: 14 residues. Trimming cost V 4 bases and J 5 bases, with 14 bases left between them. Germline CDR1 and CDR2: LGHDT and YNNKEL (reference sequence). The CDR3 protein is CASSPRSNRETQYF. The DNA for the CDR3 is TGTGCCAGCAGCCCCAGGTCGAACCGGGAGACCCAGTACTTC.

This clone showed up just once. The V gene is TRBV27, the J gene TRBJ1-1, with TRBD1 identical over 7 bases. From germline, CDR1 is MNHEY and CDR2 SMNVEV (reference sequence). The CDR3 length is 17 residues. V lost 4 bases, J lost 1 base, and 12 bases stayed unmatched. CDR3 loop: CASSSFRTGSGNTEAFF. CDR3 coding DNA: TGTGCCAGCAGTTCATTTCGGACAGGTTCGGGGAACACTGAAGCTTTCTTT.

The gene calls are TRBV6-1 and TRBJ1-2; D is ambiguous. Germline V gene lookup returns CDR1 MNHNS and CDR2 SASEGT. The CDR3 covers 14 residues. V lost 0 bases, J lost 4 bases, and 9 bases lay in between. The CDR3 coding sequence is TGTGCCAGCAGTGAAGCTAGTACCGCCTATGGCTACACCTTC. It yields the protein CASSEASTAYGYTF.

The genes are TRBV11-3 and TRBJ1-1, with D perhaps TRBD1 (6 bases). Germline V gene sequence: CDR1 SGHNT, CDR2 YENEEA. This CDR3 is 13 amino acids long. The V and J ends lost 4 bases and 11 bases respectively, with 17 bases between them. The DNA of the CDR3 is TGTGCCAGCAGCTATAACCCCTGGGGGCAGGCTTTCTTT. It encodes CASSYNPWGQAFF.

The chain combines TRBV7-2 with TRBJ1-3; 8 bases line up with TRBD1. Germline V gene lookup returns CDR1 SGHTA and CDR2 FQGNSA. V lost 6 bases, J lost 0 bases, and 4 bases stayed unmatched. The CDR3 has 15 amino acids. Here the CDR3 reads CASRVTGGSGNTIYF. CDR3 in DNA: TGTGCCAGCAGGGTCACAGGGGGCTCTGGAAACACCATATATTTT.

The rearrangement uses TRBV15 and TRBJ2-5, with 9 bases lining up with TRBD2. The length of the CDR3 is 16 residues. The V gene's germline CDR1 is LNHNV and CDR2 YYDKDF (reference sequence). The trim removed 1 base at V and 1 base at J, leaving 4 bases unmatched. CDR3 amino acids: CATSRAEREAQETQYF. The CDR3 DNA is TGTGCCACCAGCAGAGCGGAGCGGGAGGCCCAAGAGACCCAGTACTTC.

This chain uses TRBV7-8 with TRBJ1-6, with 9 positions matching TRBD1. Germline V lookup: CDR1 SGHVS, CDR2 FQNEAQ. V dropped 3 bases and J dropped 16; count of bases not matched to a gene: 4. The CDR3 is 12 residues long. Here the CDR3 reads CASSFTGTGLHF. Here the CDR3 DNA reads TGTGCCAGCAGCTTCACCGGGACAGGGCTCCACTTT.

The chain carries TRBV2 and TRBJ1-1; maybe TRBD1 (5 bases). V was shortened by 3 bases and J by 5 bases, with 13 bases between the two germline ends. The CDR3 is 14 amino acids. From germline, CDR1 is SNHLY and CDR2 FYNNEI. The CDR3 protein is CASSDGARPTEAFF. The CDR3 region has the DNA TGTGCCAGCAGTGATGGGGCAAGGCCAACTGAAGCTTTCTTT. Variable domain in full (rest from reference TRBV2 and TRBJ1-1): EPEVTQTPSHQVTQMGQEVILRCVPISNHLYFYWYRQILGQKVEFLVSFYNNEISEKSEIFDDQFSVERPDGSNFTLKIRSTKLEDSAMYFCASSDGARPTEAFFGQGTRLTVV.

The CDR3 protein is CASSQGAAQETQYF. In nucleotides, the CDR3 is TGTGCCAGCAGCCAAGGGGCAGCTCAAGAGACCCAGTACTTC. This chain connects TRBV16 to TRBJ2-5, with D perhaps matching TRBD1 (5 bases). This CDR3 is built from 14 residues. V shed 2 bases and J shed 2 bases, with 9 bases lying between them. CDR1 and CDR2 (germline): KGHSY, FQNENV.

The V gene is TRBV15, the J gene TRBJ2-2; D is perhaps TRBD1 (6 bases). The V and J ends lost 0 bases and 3 bases respectively, with 11 bases between them. The CDR3 contains 16 residues. Germline lookup yields CDR1 LNHNV and CDR2 YYDKDF (reference sequence). CDR3 nucleotide sequence: TGTGCCACCAGCAGAGAACAGGGAGCCTACACCGGGGAGCTGTTTTTT. It translates to CATSREQGAYTGELFF.

The J gene is TRBJ2-2, the V gene TRBV7-3; D might be TRBD1 (5 bases). The CDR3 loop spans 15 amino acids. V was cut by 5 bases and J by 6 bases, with 16 bases left in between. The germline gives CDR1 SGHTA, CDR2 FQGTGA. CDR3 residues: CASSPQGFIAGELFF. The CDR3 region has the DNA TGTGCCAGCAGCCCCCAGGGTTTTATCGCCGGGGAGCTGTTTTTT.

In this sample, this clone turned up a few times. V usage is TRBV10-3 and J usage is TRBJ1-1; D gene uncertain. Germline V gives CDR1 ENHRY, CDR2 SYGVKD. CDR3 length equals 13 residues. With 4 bases removed from V and 3 bases from J, the gap between germline ends came to 9 bases. The CDR3 loop reads CAISGNVDTEAFF. For the CDR3, the DNA is TGTGCCATCAGTGGCAACGTAGACACTGAAGCTTTCTTT.

This clone is a singleton in its sample. The chain joins TRBV27 to TRBJ1-1, with D perhaps TRBD1 (6 bases). Germline CDR1 and CDR2: MNHEY and SMNVEV (reference sequence). The CDR3 is made up of 14 amino acids. V shed 10 bases and J shed 7 bases, with 22 bases lying between them. CDR3 sequence (DNA): TGTGCCACCTCTACGGGGGGCCGGATGGGTGAAGCTTTCTTT. Translation: CATSTGGRMGEAFF.

The genes are TRBV15 and TRBJ1-2; a weak D match, TRBD1 (5 bases). The germline V gene encodes CDR1 LNHNV and CDR2 YYDKDF (reference sequence). Between the trimmed V and J ends, which lost 0 bases and 3 bases, there was a span of 8 bases. The CDR3 loop spans 14 amino acids. The CDR3 DNA is TGTGCCACCAGCAGAGACAGGGCGTACTATGGCTACACCTTC. It yields the protein CATSRDRAYYGYTF. The full variable domain, with the rest looked up from reference TRBV15 and TRBJ1-2, is DAMVIQNPRYQVTQFGKPVTLSCSQTLNHNVMYWYQQKSSQAPKLLFHYYDKDFNNEADTPDNFQSRRPNTSFCFLDIRSPGLGDTAMYLCATSRDRAYYGYTFGSGTRLTVV.

A word on this clone: Other nucleotide sequences from this sample produce the same CDR3. V is TRBV3-1 (or the pseudogene TRBV3-2) and J is TRBJ2-7; weak D call: TRBD2 (5 bases). Germline CDR1 LGHDT, CDR2 YNNKEL (reference sequence). The CDR3 has 12 amino acids. Trimming removed 4 bases from V and 3 bases from J, with 7 bases in between. The CDR3 reads CASSPRGYEQYF. CDR3 DNA sequence: TGTGCCAGCAGCCCCCGGGGCTACGAGCAGTACTTC.

As for this clone: The junction departs from germline at one end; a sequencing error may be responsible. The J gene is TRBJ2-1, the V gene TRBV28; D possibly corresponds to TRBD2 (6 bases). CDR3 length equals 15 residues. Looked up from germline, CDR1 is MDHEN and CDR2 is SYDVKM. CDR3 DNA: TGTGCCAGCAGTCCAGACCGGGACTCCAACAATGAGCAGTTCTTC. Protein sequence: CASSPDRDSNNEQFF.

The genes are TRBV11-2 and TRBJ2-7; 7 nucleotides agree with TRBD2. CDR3 length: 16 amino acids. The trim removed 5 bases at V and 5 bases at J, leaving 15 bases unmatched. Germline V CDR1 and CDR2: SGHAT, FQNNGV. In DNA form, the CDR3 reads TGTGCCAGCAGCCTAGTGGGCGGGGGAAGGGCAAACGAGCAGTACTTC. It encodes CASSLVGGGRANEQYF.

This rearrangement joins TRBV20-1 to TRBJ2-3; 11 bases line up with TRBD2. The V gene's germline CDR1 is DFQATT and CDR2 SNEGSKA (reference sequence). The CDR3 extends over 18 amino acids. The V and J ends lost 3 bases and 0 bases, in that order; junction bases with no gene match: 11. The CDR3 DNA reads as TGCAGTGCTAGTATTCCCCTAGCGGGAGGTACAAGCACAGATACGCAGTATTTT. Protein: CSASIPLAGGTSTDTQYF.

V gene TRBV28 combines with J gene TRBJ2-7; 7 bases match TRBD2. Trimming at V came to 3 bases and at J to 2 bases, leaving 4 bases not matched to a gene. Germline CDR1 reads MDHEN; CDR2 reads SYDVKM. This CDR3 has 14 amino acids. The CDR3 spells CASSFGGEAYEQYF. The CDR3 region has the DNA TGTGCCAGCAGTTTTGGGGGGGAAGCCTACGAGCAGTACTTC.

V and J are TRBV5-4 and TRBJ1-6; unclear D gene. This CDR3 has 17 amino acids. Trimming left V 0 bases short and J 8 bases short, with 18 bases between. Germline V CDR1 and CDR2: SGHNT, YYREEE (reference sequence). The CDR3, as DNA: TGTGCCAGCAGCTTGGACCTTGGCCGGACGGGATATTCACCCCTCCACTTT. Translating gives CASSLDLGRTGYSPLHF.

The genes are TRBV27 and TRBJ2-2; D might be TRBD2 (6 bases). CDR1 is MNHEY and CDR2 is SMNVEV in the germline V gene (reference sequence). The CDR3 extends over 17 amino acids. V was cut by 0 bases and J by 4 bases, with 15 bases left in between. This chain's CDR3 is CASSLSPGTDSTGELFF. CDR3 coding DNA: TGTGCCAGCAGTTTATCCCCTGGGACTGACTCCACCGGGGAGCTGTTTTTT.